The 21 T cell receptor beta chains listed next were all sequenced from one sample in a study of vaccination effects on CD4 cells after COVID-19. Before any sequencing was done, the ViraFEST assay used viral peptide pools to expand antigen-specific CD4+ T cells. Researchers isolated CD4+ T cells once about 11 days of culture had elapsed. Neither prior SARS-CoV-2 infection nor positive nucleocapsid antibodies were present in the vaccine recipients. TCRdb's table, derived via immunoSEQ multiplex PCR, lists solely in-frame clones and lacks some. The sample lists about 38,000 clones, roughly 76% occurring once. Their antigen targets remain unknown. The material sequenced was CD4+ T cells from PBMCs cultured with SARS-CoV-2 spike peptides, taken before COVID-19 vaccination. Receptor source: a human donor who received a COVID-19 vaccine.

The chain has TRBV7-2 and TRBJ2-4, with 9 bases matching TRBD2. Germline CDR1 is SGHTA and CDR2 is FQGNSA. The CDR3 has 15 residues. With V trimmed by 1 base and J by 7 bases, 5 bases remained unmatched. CDR3 sequence reads: CASSLGRAGGNIQYF. Here the CDR3 DNA reads TGTGCCAGCAGCTTAGGTCGAGCGGGGGGCAACATTCAGTACTTC.

The chain joins TRBV3-1 (or the pseudogene TRBV3-2) to TRBJ2-2; D perhaps matches TRBD2 (6 bases). CDR3 length equals 18 residues. V lost 0 bases, J lost 7 bases, and 21 bases lay in between. Germline assignment: CDR1 LGHDT and CDR2 YNNKEL (reference sequence). In DNA form, the CDR3 reads TGTGCCAGCAGCCAAGAGGGGGTCGGCGGGGACGGGGGCGGGGAGCTGTTTTTT. This sequence encodes CASSQEGVGGDGGGELFF.

This CDR3 reads CASRGANYGYTF. Here the CDR3 DNA reads TGTGCCAGCAGGGGAGCTAACTATGGCTACACCTTC. The chain uses TRBV7-2 and TRBJ1-2; D not certain. The CDR3 runs 12 residues. With 6 bases removed from V and 0 bases from J, the gap between germline ends came to 5 bases. The germline gives CDR1 SGHTA, CDR2 FQGNSA. Full variable domain (remainder filled in from reference TRBV7-2 and TRBJ1-2): GAGVSQSPSNKVTEKGKDVELRCDPISGHTALYWYRQSLGQGLEFLIYFQGNSAPDKSGLPSDRFSAERTGGSVSTLTIQRTQQEDSAVYLCASRGANYGYTFGSGTRLTVV.

The chain is built from TRBV28 and TRBJ1-1; 10 nucleotides line up with TRBD1. Germline CDR1 is MDHEN and CDR2 is SYDVKM. The CDR3 totals 15 residues. With 5 bases clipped from V and 4 bases from J, the junction kept 7 bases outside the gene matches. In DNA form, the CDR3 reads TGTGCCAGCAGTCCTAGACAGGGGGCGGTCACTGAAGCTTTCTTT. Protein sequence: CASSPRQGAVTEAFF.

The chain is built from TRBV9 and TRBJ2-7; 13 nucleotides line up with TRBD2. The length of the CDR3 is 18 residues. Trimming removed 3 bases from V and 0 bases from J; junction bases left unmatched: 9. Germline CDR1 is SGDLS and CDR2 is YYNGEE. In DNA form, the CDR3 reads TGTGCCAGCAGCGCGGGACTAGCGGGGCCCGGGGCCTCCTACGAGCAGTACTTC. Translating gives CASSAGLAGPGASYEQYF.

In regard to this clone: A junction boundary mismatches the germline segment, possibly from a read error. The V gene is TRBV7-9, the J gene TRBJ2-1; D gene uncertain. The CDR3 extends over 17 amino acids. Germline V gene sequence: CDR1 SEHNR, CDR2 FQNEAQ (reference sequence). CDR3: CASILNWEAVRRGEQFF. The CDR3 DNA reads TGTGCCAGCATCTTAAATTGGGAAGCCGTGAGGAGAGGTGAGCAGTTCTTC.

A few counts support this clone. The V call is TRBV7-2, the J call TRBJ2-7; D gene uncertain. The germline gives CDR1 SGHTA, CDR2 FQGNSA. The CDR3 sequence is 13 residues long. V was pared by 1 base and J by 3 bases, with 7 bases between. The CDR3 protein is CASSLGKLYEQYF. CDR3 nucleotides: TGTGCCAGCAGCTTAGGCAAACTCTACGAGCAGTACTTC.

The V and J genes are TRBV18 and TRBJ2-7; D is unclear. V was clipped by 0 bases and J by 8 bases, with 11 bases between them. Germline-derived CDR1 and CDR2 are KGHSH and LQKENI. The CDR3 contains 13 residues. CDR3 loop: CASSPPTGLKQYF. The CDR3 DNA follows: TGTGCCAGCTCACCACCAACGGGTTTAAAGCAGTACTTC.

J is TRBJ2-2 and V is TRBV7-9; D is undetermined. The germline CDR1 and CDR2 sequences are SEHNR and FQNEAQ (reference sequence). The CDR3 is 11 residues long. V lost 5 bases to trimming and J lost 8 bases, with 6 bases between them. The CDR3 is CASSPRGELFF. The CDR3 nucleotides are TGTGCCAGCAGCCCCCGGGGGGAGCTGTTTTTT.

The gene calls are TRBV4-1 and TRBJ1-2, with TRBD1 identical over 9 bases. Germline V gene data show CDR1 as MGHRA and CDR2 as YSYEKL. Trimming removed 3 bases from V and 8 bases from J; junction bases left unmatched: 10. The CDR3 is made up of 15 amino acids. CDR3 region: CASSHGTGRVVGYTF. DNA for the CDR3: TGCGCCAGCAGCCATGGGACAGGGAGGGTAGTAGGCTACACCTTC.

The CDR3 protein is CASSPSGQNSNQPQHF. CDR3 sequence (DNA): TGTGCCAGCTCACCATCGGGACAGAATAGCAATCAGCCCCAGCATTTT. J is TRBJ1-5 and V is TRBV18, with TRBD1 identical over 7 bases. The V gene's germline CDR1 is KGHSH and CDR2 LQKENI. The CDR3 loop spans 16 amino acids. V lost 2 bases and J lost 0; bases outside the gene matches: 4.

This sequence joins TRBV7-8 and TRBJ2-1, with 10 bases identical to TRBD2. Trimming cost V 1 base and J 5 bases; bases outside gene matches: 2. The CDR3 totals 15 residues. Germline CDR1 and CDR2: SGHVS and FQNEAQ. As DNA, the CDR3 is TGTGCCAGCAGCTTAGGGACTAGCGGAAACAATGAGCAGTTCTTC. Encoded protein: CASSLGTSGNNEQFF.

This clone was seen only a few times. The chain carries TRBV28 and TRBJ1-5, with D perhaps TRBD1 (5 bases). V was clipped by 6 bases and J by 7 bases, with 22 bases between them. This CDR3 region has 16 residues. The germline V gene encodes CDR1 MDHEN and CDR2 SYDVKM. The CDR3 sequence: CASSTWQGWGEQPQHF. CDR3 coding DNA: TGTGCCAGCAGCACCTGGCAGGGTTGGGGGGAACAGCCCCAGCATTTT.

The rearrangement uses TRBV9 and TRBJ1-3; D gene uncertain. This CDR3 region has 15 residues. The germline CDR1 and CDR2 sequences are SGDLS and YYNGEE. V was cut by 0 bases and J by 0 bases, with 7 bases left in between. CDR3 protein: CASSVDGNSGNTIYF. The DNA of the CDR3 is TGTGCCAGCAGCGTAGACGGAAACTCTGGAAACACCATATATTTT.

The rearrangement joins TRBV3-1 (or the pseudogene TRBV3-2) to TRBJ1-1; unclear D gene. V was cut by 2 bases and J by 3 bases, with 7 bases left in between. The CDR3 runs to 13 residues. Germline-derived CDR1 and CDR2 are LGHDT and YNNKEL (reference sequence). For the CDR3, the DNA is TGTGCCAGCAGCCAACGGGCTTACACTGAAGCTTTCTTT. Translating it yields CASSQRAYTEAFF.

V usage is TRBV3-1 (or the pseudogene TRBV3-2) and J usage is TRBJ1-2, with 8 bases aligning to TRBD1. The CDR3 is made up of 16 amino acids. The V segment lost 1 base and the J segment 5 bases; nucleotides outside the gene matches: 9. Germline V gene sequence: CDR1 LGHDT, CDR2 YNNKEL (reference sequence). In nucleotides, the CDR3 is TGTGCCAGCAGCCAAGTAAGGTCCACAGGGGGATATGGCTACACCTTC. Translating it yields CASSQVRSTGGYGYTF.

The chain is built from TRBV27 and TRBJ1-1, with TRBD1 matching over 7 bases. CDR3 length: 15 residues. With 8 bases clipped from V and 0 bases from J, the junction kept 9 bases outside the gene matches. In germline, CDR1 is MNHEY, CDR2 SMNVEV (reference sequence). CDR3 DNA sequence: TGTGCCAGCCACCCCTGGGGACAGATGAACACTGAAGCTTTCTTT. Amino acid sequence: CASHPWGQMNTEAFF.

This CDR3 is CASSERGQGTDTQYF. For the CDR3, the DNA is TGTGCCAGCAGTGAACGCGGACAGGGCACAGATACGCAGTATTTT. The J gene is TRBJ2-3, the V gene TRBV6-1; 7 positions match TRBD1. This CDR3 region has 15 residues. Germline CDR1 and CDR2: MNHNS and SASEGT. The trim removed 2 bases at V and 1 base at J, leaving 3 bases unmatched.

The CDR3 region has the DNA TGTGCCAGCAGTTACTCGACAGGGAGTTCACCCCTCCACTTT. Protein sequence: CASSYSTGSSPLHF. V and J are TRBV6-2 or TRBV6-3 and TRBJ1-6; 7 bases are shared with TRBD1. The V and J ends lost 0 bases and 9 bases, in that order; junction bases with no gene match: 2. CDR3 length equals 14 residues. From germline, CDR1 is MNHEY and CDR2 SVGEGT.

The genes are TRBV3-1 (or the pseudogene TRBV3-2) and TRBJ1-1, with D hard to call. Germline-derived CDR1 and CDR2 are LGHDT and YNNKEL (reference sequence). The CDR3 has 14 amino acids. Trimming took 5 bases from V and 2 from J, leaving 12 bases between them. The CDR3 here is CASSKGTFNTEAFF. The CDR3 DNA sequence: TGTGCCAGCAGCAAAGGAACTTTCAACACTGAAGCTTTCTTT.

This clone was detected a few times. Other DNA sequences in the sample encode the same CDR3. This chain links TRBV2 with TRBJ2-7, with TRBD2 as a possible D gene (7 bases). The CDR3 runs to 13 residues. CDR1 is SNHLY, CDR2 FYNNEI, per germline. V was clipped by 7 bases and J by 3 bases, with 13 bases between them. The CDR3 region is CASKGGGGYEQYF. CDR3 coding DNA: TGTGCCAGCAAGGGAGGGGGGGGCTACGAGCAGTACTTC.